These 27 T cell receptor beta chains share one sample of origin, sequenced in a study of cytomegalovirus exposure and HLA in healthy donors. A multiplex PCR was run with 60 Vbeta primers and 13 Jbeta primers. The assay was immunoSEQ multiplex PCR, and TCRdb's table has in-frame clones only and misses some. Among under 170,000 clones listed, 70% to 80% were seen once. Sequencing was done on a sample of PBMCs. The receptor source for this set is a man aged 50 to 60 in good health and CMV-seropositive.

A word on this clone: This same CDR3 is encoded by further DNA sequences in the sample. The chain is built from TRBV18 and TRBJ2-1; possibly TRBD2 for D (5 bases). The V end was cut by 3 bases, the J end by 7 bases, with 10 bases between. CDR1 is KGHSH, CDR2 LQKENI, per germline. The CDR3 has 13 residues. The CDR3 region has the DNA TGTGCCAGCTCACCCTTCGGAGGTAATGAGCAGTTCTTC. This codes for CASSPFGGNEQFF.

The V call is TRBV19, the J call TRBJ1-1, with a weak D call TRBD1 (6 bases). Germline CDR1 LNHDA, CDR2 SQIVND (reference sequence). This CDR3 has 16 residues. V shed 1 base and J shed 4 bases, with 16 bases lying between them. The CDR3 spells CASSIVNVRGGTEAFF. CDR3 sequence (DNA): TGTGCCAGTAGTATAGTAAACGTCAGGGGCGGCACTGAAGCTTTCTTT.

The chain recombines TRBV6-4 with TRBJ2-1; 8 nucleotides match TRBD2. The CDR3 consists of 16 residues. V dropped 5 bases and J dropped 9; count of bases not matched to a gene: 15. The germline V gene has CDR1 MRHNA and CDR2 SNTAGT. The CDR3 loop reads CASSPQAGVPSSEQFF. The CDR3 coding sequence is TGTGCCAGCAGTCCCCAAGCGGGAGTCCCCTCGAGTGAGCAGTTCTTC.

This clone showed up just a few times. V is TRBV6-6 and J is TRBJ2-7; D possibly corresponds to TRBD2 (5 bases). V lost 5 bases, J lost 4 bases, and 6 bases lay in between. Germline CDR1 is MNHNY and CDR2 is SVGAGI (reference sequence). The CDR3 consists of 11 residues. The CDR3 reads CASSRDYEQYF. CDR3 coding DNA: TGTGCCAGCAGTCGGGATTACGAGCAGTACTTC.

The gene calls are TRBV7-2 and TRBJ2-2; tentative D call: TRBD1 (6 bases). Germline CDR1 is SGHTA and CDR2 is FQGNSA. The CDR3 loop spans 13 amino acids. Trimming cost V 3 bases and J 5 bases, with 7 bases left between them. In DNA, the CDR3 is TGTGCCAGCAGCTTTAGGGGGACCGGGGAGCTGTTTTTT. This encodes CASSFRGTGELFF.

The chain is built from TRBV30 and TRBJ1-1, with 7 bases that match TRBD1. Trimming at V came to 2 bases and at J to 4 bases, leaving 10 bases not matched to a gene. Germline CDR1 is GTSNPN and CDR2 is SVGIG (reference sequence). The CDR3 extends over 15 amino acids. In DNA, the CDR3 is TGTGCCTGGAGTTCTATTACATCAGGGGGCACTGAAGCTTTCTTT. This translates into CAWSSITSGGTEAFF.

The CDR3 is CAISGGQGFNQPQHF. The CDR3 bases are TGTGCCATCAGTGGGGGGCAGGGGTTTAATCAGCCCCAGCATTTT. This chain links TRBV10-3 with TRBJ1-5; D may be TRBD1 (6 bases). Germline assignment: CDR1 ENHRY and CDR2 SYGVKD. With 4 bases removed from V and 4 bases from J, the gap between germline ends came to 14 bases. CDR3 length equals 15 residues.

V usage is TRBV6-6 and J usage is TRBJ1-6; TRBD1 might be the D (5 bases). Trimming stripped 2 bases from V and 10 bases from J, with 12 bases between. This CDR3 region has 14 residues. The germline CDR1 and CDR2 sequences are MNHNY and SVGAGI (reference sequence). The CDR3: CASSYGGRGSPLHF. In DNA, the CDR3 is TGTGCCAGCAGTTACGGAGGGAGGGGCTCACCCCTCCACTTT.

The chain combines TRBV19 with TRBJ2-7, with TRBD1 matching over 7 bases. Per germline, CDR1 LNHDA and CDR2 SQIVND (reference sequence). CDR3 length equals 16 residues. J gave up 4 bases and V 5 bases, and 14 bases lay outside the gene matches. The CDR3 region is CASSAQPTRDRYEQYF. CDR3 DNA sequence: TGTGCCAGTAGTGCGCAACCGACCCGGGACAGATACGAGCAGTACTTC.

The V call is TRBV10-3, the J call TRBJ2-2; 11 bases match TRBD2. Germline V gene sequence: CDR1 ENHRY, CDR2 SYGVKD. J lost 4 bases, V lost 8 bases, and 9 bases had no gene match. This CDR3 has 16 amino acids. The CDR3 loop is CAIRGVAGGPTGELFF. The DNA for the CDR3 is TGTGCCATCCGTGGAGTAGCGGGAGGGCCCACCGGGGAGCTGTTTTTT.

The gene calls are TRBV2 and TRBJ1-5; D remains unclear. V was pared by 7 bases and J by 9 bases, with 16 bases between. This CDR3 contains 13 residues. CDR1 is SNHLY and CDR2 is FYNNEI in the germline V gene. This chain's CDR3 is CASTEDWQSPQHF. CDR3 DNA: TGTGCCAGCACAGAGGACTGGCAGTCGCCCCAGCATTTT.

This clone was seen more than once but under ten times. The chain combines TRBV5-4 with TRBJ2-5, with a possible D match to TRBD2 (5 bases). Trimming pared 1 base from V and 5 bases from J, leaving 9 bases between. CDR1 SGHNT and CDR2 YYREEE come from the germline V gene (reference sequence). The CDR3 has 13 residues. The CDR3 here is CASSLPGYETQYF. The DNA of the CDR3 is TGTGCCAGCAGCTTGCCGGGGTACGAGACCCAGTACTTC.

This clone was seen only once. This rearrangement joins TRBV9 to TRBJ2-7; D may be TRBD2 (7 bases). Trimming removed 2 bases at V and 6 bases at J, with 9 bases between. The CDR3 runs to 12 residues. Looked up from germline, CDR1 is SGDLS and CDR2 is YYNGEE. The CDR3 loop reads CASSVAGAEQYF. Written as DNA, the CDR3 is TGTGCCAGCAGCGTCGCGGGGGCCGAGCAGTACTTC.

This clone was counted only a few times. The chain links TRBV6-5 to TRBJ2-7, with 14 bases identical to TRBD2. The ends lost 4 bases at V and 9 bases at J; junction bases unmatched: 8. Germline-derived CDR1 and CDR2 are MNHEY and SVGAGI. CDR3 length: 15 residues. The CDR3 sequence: CASSFPGLAGALQYF. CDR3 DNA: TGTGCCAGCAGTTTTCCGGGACTAGCGGGAGCTCTGCAGTACTTC.

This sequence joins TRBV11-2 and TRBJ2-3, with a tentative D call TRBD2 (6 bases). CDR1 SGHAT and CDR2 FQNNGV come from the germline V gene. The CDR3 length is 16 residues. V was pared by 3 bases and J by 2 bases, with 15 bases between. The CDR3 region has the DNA TGTGCCAGCAGCTTTCTTTATAGCGGAAACACAGATACGCAGTATTTT. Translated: CASSFLYSGNTDTQYF.

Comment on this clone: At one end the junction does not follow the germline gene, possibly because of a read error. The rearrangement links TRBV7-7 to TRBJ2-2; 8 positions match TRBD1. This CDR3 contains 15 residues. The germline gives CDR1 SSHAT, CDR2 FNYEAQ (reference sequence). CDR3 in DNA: TGTGCTAGCAGCCCCCAGACAGGGGTTACCGGGGAGCTGTTTTTT. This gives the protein CASSPQTGVTGELFF.

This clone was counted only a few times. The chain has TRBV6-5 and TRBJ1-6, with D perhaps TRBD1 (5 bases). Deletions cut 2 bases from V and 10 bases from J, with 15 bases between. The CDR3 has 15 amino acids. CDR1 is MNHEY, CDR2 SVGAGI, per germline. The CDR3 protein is CASSYATGFHSPLHF. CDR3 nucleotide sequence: TGTGCCAGCAGTTACGCTACAGGCTTTCACTCACCCCTCCACTTT.

CDR3 region: CASSYPTSGKETQYF. In nucleotides, the CDR3 is TGTGCCAGCAGTTACCCCACTAGCGGAAAAGAGACCCAGTACTTC. This sequence joins TRBV6-5 and TRBJ2-5; 8 nucleotides align to TRBD2. Germline CDR1 MNHEY, CDR2 SVGAGI. CDR3 length equals 15 residues. Germline trimming cut 2 bases from V and 3 bases from J; bases unmatched to any gene: 5.

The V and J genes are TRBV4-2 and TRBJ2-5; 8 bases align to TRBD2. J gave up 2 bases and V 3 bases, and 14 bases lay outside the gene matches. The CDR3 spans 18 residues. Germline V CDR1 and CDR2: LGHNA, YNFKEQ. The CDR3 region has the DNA TGTGCCAGCAGCCACGGACTAGCTTACGATTGGGGGCAAGAGACCCAGTACTTC. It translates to CASSHGLAYDWGQETQYF.

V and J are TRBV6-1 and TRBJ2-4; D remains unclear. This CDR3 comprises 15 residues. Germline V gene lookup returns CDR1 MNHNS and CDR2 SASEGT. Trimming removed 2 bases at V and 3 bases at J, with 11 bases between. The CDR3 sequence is CASSESSADKNIQYF. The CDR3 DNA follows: TGTGCCAGCAGTGAAAGTTCCGCGGACAAAAACATTCAGTACTTC.

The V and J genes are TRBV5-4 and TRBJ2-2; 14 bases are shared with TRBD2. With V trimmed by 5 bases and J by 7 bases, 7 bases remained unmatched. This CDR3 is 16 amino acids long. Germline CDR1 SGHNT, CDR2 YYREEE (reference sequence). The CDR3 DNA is TGTGCCAGCAGTTCGGGACTAGCGGGAGTTGGCGGGGAGCTGTTTTTT. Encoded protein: CASSSGLAGVGGELFF.

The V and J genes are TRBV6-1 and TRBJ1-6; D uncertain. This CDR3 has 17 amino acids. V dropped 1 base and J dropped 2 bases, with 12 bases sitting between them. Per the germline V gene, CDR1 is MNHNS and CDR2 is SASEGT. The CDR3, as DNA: TGTGCCAGCAGTGAAGGCCCGGCAGCGACCTATAATTCACCCCTCCACTTT. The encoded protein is CASSEGPAATYNSPLHF.

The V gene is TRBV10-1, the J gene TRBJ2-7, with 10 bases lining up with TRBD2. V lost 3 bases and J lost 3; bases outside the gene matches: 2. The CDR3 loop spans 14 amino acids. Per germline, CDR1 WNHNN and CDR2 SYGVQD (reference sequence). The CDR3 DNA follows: TGCGCCAGCAGTGATCCTAGCGGGAGCTACGAGCAGTACTTC. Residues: CASSDPSGSYEQYF.

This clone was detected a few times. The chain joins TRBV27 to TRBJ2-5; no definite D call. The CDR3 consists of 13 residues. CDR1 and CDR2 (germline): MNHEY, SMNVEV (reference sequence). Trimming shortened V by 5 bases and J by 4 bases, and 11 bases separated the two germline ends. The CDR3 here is CASSPFFPETQYF. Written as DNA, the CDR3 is TGTGCCAGCAGTCCATTTTTCCCAGAGACCCAGTACTTC.

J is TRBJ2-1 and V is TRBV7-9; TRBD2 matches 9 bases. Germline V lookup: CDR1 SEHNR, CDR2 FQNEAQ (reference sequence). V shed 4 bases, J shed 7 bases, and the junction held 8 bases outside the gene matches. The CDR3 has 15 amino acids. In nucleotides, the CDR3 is TGTGCCAGCAGCTCCATAGCGGGAGTGGGGAATGAGCAGTTCTTC. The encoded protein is CASSSIAGVGNEQFF.

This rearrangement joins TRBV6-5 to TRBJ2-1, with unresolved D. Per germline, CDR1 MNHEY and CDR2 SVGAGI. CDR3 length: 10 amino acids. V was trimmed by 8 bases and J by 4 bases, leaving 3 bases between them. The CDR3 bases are TGTGCCAGCCGGTACAATGAGCAGTTCTTC. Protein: CASRYNEQFF.

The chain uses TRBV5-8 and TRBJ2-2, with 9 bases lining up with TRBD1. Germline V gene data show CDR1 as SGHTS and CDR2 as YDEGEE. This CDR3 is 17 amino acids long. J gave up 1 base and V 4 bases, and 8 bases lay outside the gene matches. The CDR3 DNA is TGTGCCAGCAGCGCCGGGACAGGGTTCCTGAACACCGGGGAGCTGTTTTTT. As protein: CASSAGTGFLNTGELFF. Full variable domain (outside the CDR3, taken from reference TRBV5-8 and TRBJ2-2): EAGVTQSPTHLIKTRGQQATLRCSPISGHTSVYWYQQALGLGLQFLLWYDEGEERNRGNFPPRFSGRQFPNYSSELNVNALELEDSALYLCASSAGTGFLNTGELFFGEGSRLTVL.